This T cell receptor (beta chain) was identified in a study of identical twins. J was trimmed by 1 base and V by 5 bases; bases with no gene match: 10. The CDR3 sequence is 18 residues long. Germline CDR1 is LNHNV and CDR2 is YYDKDF (reference sequence). Using its own MiXCR run on the 5' RACE reads, TCRdb lists one record per CDR3 protein. The table lists about 730,000 distinct CDR3 sequences, approximately 21% of them singletons, with around 4.5% in the top ten. This clonotype showed up just a few times. The same data also went into a second study, on T cells expressing NK-cell markers. That source reports: There were seven HCMV-seropositive donors and one seronegative donor among the eight sequenced. These clonotypes also led the CD3+CD56-NKG2C+ fraction in a handful of donors.

This clonotype originated in a woman between 18 and 29 years old in good health. Sequenced material: PBMCs. The chain is built from TRBV15 and TRBJ2-6, with 8 bases fitting TRBD2. DNA of the CDR3: TGTGCCACCAGCCTATCGGGGGGGGATGTTTCTGGGGCCAACGTCCTGACTTTC. It is translated as CATSLSGGDVSGANVLTF. Full variable domain (missing parts from reference TRBV15 and TRBJ2-6): DAMVIQNPRYQVTQFGKPVTLSCSQTLNHNVMYWYQQKSSQAPKLLFHYYDKDFNNEADTPDNFQSRRPNTSFCFLDIRSPGLGDTAMYLCATSLSGGDVSGANVLTFGAGSRLTVL.